This record concerns one T cell receptor beta chain sequence. Its antigen remains unknown. Time point in this sample: after dendritic cell vaccination, including at tumor progression/relapse. This specimen comes from a study of glioma-infiltrating T cells after dendritic cell vaccination. Background on the study: Samples are from glioblastoma patients in Phase I and II dendritic cell vaccine trials. The study, taken as a whole, reports: Complete blood and tumor specimen sets were limited to few patients.

Assay: immunoSEQ multiplex PCR; the TCRdb copy retains only in-frame clones and omits some. The table shows about 58,000 clones, with about 80% occurring only once. CDR1 and CDR2 from the germline V gene are KGHSH and LQKENI. V lost 0 bases to trimming and J lost 7 bases, with 12 bases between them. The length of the CDR3 is 14 residues. J is TRBJ2-5 and V is TRBV18; no firm D call. The sequencing here drew on blood, taken after dendritic cell vaccination. The sequence came from a human donor with glioblastoma. CDR3 sequence: CASSPPFYPGTQYF. The CDR3 DNA is TGTGCCAGCTCACCACCGTTTTATCCGGGGACCCAGTACTTC. Drawing the rest from reference TRBV18 and TRBJ2-5, the complete variable domain is NAGVMQNPRHLVRRRGQEARLRCSPMKGHSHVYWYRQLPEEGLKFMVYLQKENIIDESGMPKERFSAEFPKEGPSILRIQQVVRGDSAAYFCASSPPFYPGTQYFGPGTRLLVL.